This T cell receptor (beta chain) came from a study of radiation and T cells in renal cell carcinoma. V shed 5 bases and J shed 3 bases, with 14 bases lying between them. Germline V CDR1 and CDR2: SGHTA, FQGNSA. CDR3 length: 14 amino acids. Sequenced by immunoSEQ multiplex PCR; TCRdb stores in-frame clones only, minus some. The table records over 60,000 clones, 86% of them present only once. Time point described: blood 2 weeks post-SBRT. Treatment defined: 15 Gy SBRT to primary tumor, nephrectomy 4 weeks later. The source of this sequence is a woman in her forties or fifties with renal cell carcinoma. The J gene is TRBJ2-7, the V gene TRBV7-2, with D maybe TRBD2 (6 bases). The source was blood, collected from a patient whose treatment included radiotherapy and nephrectomy. The CDR3 loop reads CASSATGLYYEQYF. CDR3 nucleotides: TGTGCCAGCAGCGCAACGGGACTCTACTACGAGCAGTACTTC.